This T cell receptor beta chain was identified during a study of CD8 T cells in Susac syndrome. General study points: The study's TCR sequencing and HLA analysis drew on a certain number of individuals. That number was acknowledged as relatively small.

Details on this clonotype: Its antigen is currently unknown.

CDR3 length: 15 amino acids. Germline V gene lookup returns CDR1 SGHTA and CDR2 FQGNSA. Trimming shortened V by 2 bases and J by 4 bases, and 14 bases separated the two germline ends. RNA was extracted with the RNeasy kit, and a quantity of roughly 0.5 to 1 ug was reverse transcribed using random hexamers. In TCRdb, the immunoSEQ multiplex PCR reads were re-called with MiXCR into one record per CDR3 protein. The data hold about 160,000 distinct CDR3 sequences, with around 93% observed a single time. Sequencing of TCR beta, carried out with a high-throughput approach, was applied to CD8+ and CD4+ T cells from the blood. The CD8+ and CD4+ T cells were negatively isolated, with the TEMRA cells enriched by FACS.

The sample taken for sequencing was CD4+ T cells from PBMCs. This clonotype originated in a human donor in good health. The V gene is TRBV7-2, the J gene TRBJ2-5; D ambiguous. CDR3 nucleotides: TGTGCCAGCAGCTTACGCACTAATGCCAGAGAGACCCAGTACTTC. As protein: CASSLRTNARETQYF.